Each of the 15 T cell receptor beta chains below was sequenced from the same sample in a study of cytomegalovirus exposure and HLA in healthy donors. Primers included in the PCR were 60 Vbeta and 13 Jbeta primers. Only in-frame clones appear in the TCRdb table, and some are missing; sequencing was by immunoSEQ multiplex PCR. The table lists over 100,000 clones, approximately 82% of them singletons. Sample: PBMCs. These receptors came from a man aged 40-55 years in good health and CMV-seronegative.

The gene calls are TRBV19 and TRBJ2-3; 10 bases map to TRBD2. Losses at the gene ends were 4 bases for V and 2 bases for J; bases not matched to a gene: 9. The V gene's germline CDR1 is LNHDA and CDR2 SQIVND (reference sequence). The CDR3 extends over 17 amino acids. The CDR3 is CASSTPHTSGATDTQYF. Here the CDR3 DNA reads TGTGCCAGTAGTACTCCTCATACTAGCGGGGCCACAGATACGCAGTATTTT.

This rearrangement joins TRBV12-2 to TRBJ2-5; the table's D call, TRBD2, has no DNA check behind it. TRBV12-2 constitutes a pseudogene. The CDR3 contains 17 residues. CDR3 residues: CASRLASYSGGQETQYF. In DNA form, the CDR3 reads TGTGCAAGTCGCTTAGCGTCATATAGCGGGGGGCAAGAGACCCAGTACTTC.

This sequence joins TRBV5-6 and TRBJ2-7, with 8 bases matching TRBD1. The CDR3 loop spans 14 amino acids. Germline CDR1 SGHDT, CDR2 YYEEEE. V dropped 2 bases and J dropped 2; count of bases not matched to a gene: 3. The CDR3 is CASSLGTGTYEQYF. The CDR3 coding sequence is TGTGCCAGCAGCTTAGGGACAGGAACCTACGAGCAGTACTTC.

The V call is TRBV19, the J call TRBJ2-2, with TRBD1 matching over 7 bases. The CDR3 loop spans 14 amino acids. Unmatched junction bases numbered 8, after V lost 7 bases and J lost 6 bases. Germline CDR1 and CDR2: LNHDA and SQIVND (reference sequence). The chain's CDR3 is CASIWTGVPGELFF. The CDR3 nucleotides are TGTGCCAGTATCTGGACAGGAGTACCCGGGGAGCTGTTTTTT.

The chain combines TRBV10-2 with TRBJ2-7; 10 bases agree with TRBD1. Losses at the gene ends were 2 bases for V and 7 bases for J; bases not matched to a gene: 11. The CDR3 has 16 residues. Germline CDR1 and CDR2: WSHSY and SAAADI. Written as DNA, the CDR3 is TGCGCCAGCAGTGAGGGGCCGGGACAGGGGTTCCAGGAGCAGTACTTC. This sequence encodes CASSEGPGQGFQEQYF.

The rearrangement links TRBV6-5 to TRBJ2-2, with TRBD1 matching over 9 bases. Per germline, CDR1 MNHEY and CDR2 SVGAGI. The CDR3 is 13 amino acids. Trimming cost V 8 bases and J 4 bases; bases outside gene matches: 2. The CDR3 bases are TGTGCCAGCGGACAGGGGTTCACCGGGGAGCTGTTTTTT. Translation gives CASGQGFTGELFF.

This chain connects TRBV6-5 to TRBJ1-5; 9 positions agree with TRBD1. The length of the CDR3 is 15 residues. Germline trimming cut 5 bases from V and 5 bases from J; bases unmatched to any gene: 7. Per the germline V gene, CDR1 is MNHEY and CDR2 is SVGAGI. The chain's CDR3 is CASSRDRDGDQPQHF. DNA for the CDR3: TGTGCCAGCAGTCGGGACAGGGACGGGGATCAGCCCCAGCATTTT.

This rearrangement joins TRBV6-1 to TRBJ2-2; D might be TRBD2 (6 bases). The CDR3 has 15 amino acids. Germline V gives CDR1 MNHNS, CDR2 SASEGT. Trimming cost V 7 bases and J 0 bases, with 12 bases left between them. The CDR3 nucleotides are TGTGCCAGCAATGGTTGGGGGGCGAACACCGGGGAGCTGTTTTTT. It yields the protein CASNGWGANTGELFF.

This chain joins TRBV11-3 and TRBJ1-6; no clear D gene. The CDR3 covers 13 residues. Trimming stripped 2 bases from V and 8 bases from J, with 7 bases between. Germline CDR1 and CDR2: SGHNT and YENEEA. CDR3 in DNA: TGTGCCAGCAGCTTATCGTCGGATTCACCCCTCCACTTT. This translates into CASSLSSDSPLHF.

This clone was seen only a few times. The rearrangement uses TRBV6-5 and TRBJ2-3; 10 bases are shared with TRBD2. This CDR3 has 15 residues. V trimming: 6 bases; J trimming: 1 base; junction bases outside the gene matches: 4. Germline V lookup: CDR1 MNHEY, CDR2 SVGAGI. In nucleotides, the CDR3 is TGTGCCAGCAGCCCCCTAGCGGGGGGCACAGATACGCAGTATTTT. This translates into CASSPLAGGTDTQYF.

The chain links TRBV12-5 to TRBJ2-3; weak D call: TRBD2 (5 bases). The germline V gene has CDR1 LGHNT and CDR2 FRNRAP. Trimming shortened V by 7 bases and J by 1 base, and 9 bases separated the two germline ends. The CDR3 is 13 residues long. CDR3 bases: TGTGCTAGTGCTGGGCGGGGCACAGATACGCAGTATTTT. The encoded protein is CASAGRGTDTQYF.

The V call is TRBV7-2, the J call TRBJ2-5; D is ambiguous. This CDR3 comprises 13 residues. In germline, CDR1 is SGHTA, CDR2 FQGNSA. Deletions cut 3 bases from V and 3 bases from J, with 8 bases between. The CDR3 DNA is TGTGCCAGCAGCTTCGACATGGAAGAGACCCAGTACTTC. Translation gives CASSFDMEETQYF.

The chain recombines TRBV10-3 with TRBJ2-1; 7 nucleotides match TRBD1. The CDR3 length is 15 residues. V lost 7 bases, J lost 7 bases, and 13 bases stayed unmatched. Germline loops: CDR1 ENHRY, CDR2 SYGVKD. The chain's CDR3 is CAITRRTGELNEQFF. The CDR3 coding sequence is TGTGCCATCACCCGGCGTACAGGGGAGCTGAATGAGCAGTTCTTC.

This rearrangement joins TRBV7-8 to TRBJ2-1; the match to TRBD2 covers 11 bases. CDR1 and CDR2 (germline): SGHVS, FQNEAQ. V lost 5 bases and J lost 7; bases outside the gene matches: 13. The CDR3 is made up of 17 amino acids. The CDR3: CASSPEGSIAGGNEQFF. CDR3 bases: TGTGCCAGCAGCCCGGAAGGGAGTATAGCGGGGGGGAATGAGCAGTTCTTC.

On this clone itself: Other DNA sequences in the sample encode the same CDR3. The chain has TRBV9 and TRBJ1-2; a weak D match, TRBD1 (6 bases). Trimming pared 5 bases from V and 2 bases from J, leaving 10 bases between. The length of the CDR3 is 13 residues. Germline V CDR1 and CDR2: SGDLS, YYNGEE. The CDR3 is CASSVDSNYGYTF. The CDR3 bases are TGTGCCAGCAGTGTGGACAGCAACTATGGCTACACCTTC.